Listed below are T cell receptor beta chains from one sample, sequenced in a study of T cell repertoires in cytomegalovirus infection. TCRdb fed the reads into MiXCR, producing one record per CDR3 protein. The table lists 300,000 to 400,000 distinct CDR3 sequences, almost 30% of them singletons, with roughly 20% in the top ten. These receptors lack a known antigen. The sequences come from cultured PBMCs, collected from culture after CMV antigen stimulation. These receptors were collected from a human donor in good health (CMV status not recorded). Some clones in this sample may be carry-over from other donors' samples. CDR3s include the opening cysteine and the closing phenylalanine or tryptophan. D genes are given only for firm matches. A row's size may be missing; if present it is once, few, many or a size class.

TRBJ2-3 TRBV7-6 TRBD2 . CASSQLAGGLTDTQYF TGTGCCAGCAGCCAACTAGCGGGGGGGCTCACAGATACGCAGTATTTT
TRBJ2-1 TRBV6-8 TRBD2 . CASRPTSGVNNEQFF TGTGCCAGCAGGCCTACTAGCGGGGTAAACAATGAGCAGTTCTTC
TRBJ2-7 TRBV25-1 TRBD1 . CASSEHGQDGQYF TGTGCCAGCAGTGAACATGGACAGGATGGGCAGTACTTC
TRBJ2-7 TRBV7-9 . few CASSTGIGEQYF TGTGCCAGCAGTACAGGGATCGGCGAGCAGTACTTC
TRBJ1-4 TRBV7-4 TRBD1 few CASSLTGQGNEKLFF TGTGCCAGCAGCCTCACGGGACAGGGGAATGAAAAACTGTTTTTT
TRBJ1-4 TRBV7-2 . few CASSRWTDEKLFF TGTGCCAGCAGCCGGTGGACAGATGAAAAACTGTTTTTT
TRBJ2-7 TRBV5-6 TRBD1 . CASRDSGTGVSLYEQYF TGTGCCAGCAGGGATTCCGGGACAGGGGTTTCCCTGTACGAGCAGTACTTC
TRBJ1-1 TRBV20-1 . few CSASSRSTEAFF TGCAGTGCTAGTTCCCGGAGCACTGAAGCTTTCTTT
TRBJ2-7 TRBV7-9 . . CASSLGPAAGQYF TGTGCCAGCAGCTTAGGTCCAGCGGCGGGGCAGTACTTC
TRBJ2-1 TRBV29-1 TRBD2 . CSVEGLAGGNEQFF TGCAGCGTTGAAGGACTAGCGGGAGGGAATGAGCAGTTCTTC
TRBJ1-2 TRBV9 TRBD1 . CASSVSTGEYGYTF TGTGCCAGCAGCGTTTCGACAGGGGAATATGGCTACACCTTC
TRBJ1-2 TRBV19 . . CASSRGGRYGYTF TGTGCCAGTAGTAGAGGCGGACGCTATGGCTACACCTTC
TRBJ2-7 TRBV12-5 . few CASGPLDRYF TGTGCTAGTGGTCCCCTAGATCGGTACTTC
TRBJ2-5 TRBV2 TRBD1 . CASKRDRWETQYF TGTGCCAGCAAACGGGACAGGTGGGAGACCCAGTACTTC
TRBJ2-5 TRBV7-2 . . CASSLAMATVETQYF TGTGCCAGCAGCTTAGCGATGGCGACGGTGGAGACCCAGTACTTC
TRBJ2-1 TRBV7-8 . few CASSLDFRGYIYNEQFF TGTGCCAGCAGCTTAGACTTCAGGGGCTATATCTACAATGAGCAGTTCTTC
TRBJ1-6 TRBV2 . . CASSDGPAYNSPLHF TGTGCCAGCAGTGACGGGCCGGCTTATAATTCACCCCTCCACTTT
TRBJ1-6 TRBV5-6 . . CASSSTTTDSYNSPLHF TGTGCCAGCAGCTCGACCACGACAGACTCCTATAATTCACCCCTCCACTTT
TRBJ1-2 TRBV7-8 . . CASSLAGTAGSGYTF TGTGCCAGCAGCTTAGCCGGGACGGCTGGGAGTGGCTACACCTTC
TRBJ2-2 TRBV2 TRBD1 . CASIGSGGTGELFF TGTGCCAGCATAGGGTCAGGGGGAACCGGGGAGCTGTTTTTT
TRBJ2-7 TRBV6-1 . . CASSRGTSYEQYF TGTGCCAGCAGCCGCGGGACTTCCTACGAGCAGTACTTC
TRBJ1-6 TRBV6-1 . few CASSEALRRKSPLHF TGTGCCAGCAGTGAAGCGCTTCGACGCAAGTCACCCCTCCACTTT
TRBJ1-1 TRBV19 . few CASNKGRNTEAFF TGTGCCAGTAATAAGGGGAGGAACACTGAAGCTTTCTTT
TRBJ1-4 TRBV7-2 . few CASSLNAPSTTNEKLFF TGTGCCAGCAGCTTAAATGCCCCCTCCACAACTAATGAAAAACTGTTTTTT
TRBJ1-3 TRBV12-3/TRBV12-4 TRBD1 . CASSETGGSSGNTIYF TGTGCCAGCAGTGAGACAGGGGGAAGCTCTGGAAACACCATATATTTT